Shown below are 6 T cell receptor beta chains from a single sample sequenced in a study of blood T cell repertoires in COVID-19. The assay was immunoSEQ multiplex PCR, and TCRdb's table has in-frame clones only and misses some. The data show 40,000 to 50,000 clones, with around 86% seen just once and more than 5% held by the top ten. Sequenced input: peripheral blood. The source of these receptors is a man aged 40-49 years with active COVID-19.

The chain employs TRBV29-1 and TRBJ2-1; 10 bases agree with TRBD2. The CDR3 has 13 residues. V was clipped by 7 bases and J by 8 bases; unmatched bases: 8. Germline lookup yields CDR1 SQVTM and CDR2 ANQGSEA. This CDR3 is CSARLAGVYEQFF. CDR3 in DNA: TGCAGCGCCAGGCTAGCGGGAGTTTATGAGCAGTTCTTC.

The V and J genes are TRBV6-2 or TRBV6-3 and TRBJ2-3; maybe TRBD2 (6 bases). Per germline, CDR1 MNHEY and CDR2 SVGEGT. Between the trimmed V and J ends, which lost 0 bases and 6 bases, there was a span of 19 bases. The CDR3 has 17 amino acids. The DNA for the CDR3 is TGTGCCAGCAGTTACTCGAATGTGGGAGGCGGAACGGATACGCAGTATTTT. It is translated as CASSYSNVGGGTDTQYF.

This clone was observed once. This chain connects TRBV6-5 to TRBJ2-3, with TRBD2 identical over 8 bases. Germline trimming cut 0 bases from V and 4 bases from J; bases unmatched to any gene: 6. CDR3 length: 16 residues. In germline, CDR1 is MNHEY, CDR2 SVGAGI. CDR3 sequence: CASSYSSGRGSDTQYF. CDR3 sequence (DNA): TGTGCCAGCAGTTACTCGAGCGGGAGAGGGTCAGATACGCAGTATTTT.

The chain combines TRBV3-1 (or the pseudogene TRBV3-2) with TRBJ2-5; 10 bases are a match to TRBD2. The CDR3 contains 19 residues. The V segment lost 0 bases and the J segment 0 bases; nucleotides outside the gene matches: 10. Germline assignment: CDR1 LGHDT and CDR2 YNNKEL (reference sequence). The CDR3 DNA sequence: TGTGCCAGCAGCCAAGATCATAGGGCACTAGCGGGGAACCAAGAGACCCAGTACTTC. Protein product: CASSQDHRALAGNQETQYF.

J is TRBJ2-3 and V is TRBV9; 9 bases match TRBD2. Germline CDR1 and CDR2: SGDLS and YYNGEE. The V gene end was trimmed by 7 bases and the J gene end by 0 bases; junction bases not matched to a gene: 6. The CDR3 loop spans 15 amino acids. CDR3 region: CASAPGLASTDTQYF. CDR3 coding DNA: TGTGCCAGCGCCCCGGGACTAGCTAGCACAGATACGCAGTATTTT.

The chain employs TRBV6-5 and TRBJ1-2; D possibly corresponds to TRBD1 (6 bases). The CDR3 extends over 12 amino acids. V was cut by 8 bases and J by 8 bases, with 15 bases left in between. The germline V gene has CDR1 MNHEY and CDR2 SVGAGI. CDR3 coding DNA: TGTGCCAGCGGCGACAGGTTCGGCGGCTACACCTTC. The encoded protein is CASGDRFGGYTF.